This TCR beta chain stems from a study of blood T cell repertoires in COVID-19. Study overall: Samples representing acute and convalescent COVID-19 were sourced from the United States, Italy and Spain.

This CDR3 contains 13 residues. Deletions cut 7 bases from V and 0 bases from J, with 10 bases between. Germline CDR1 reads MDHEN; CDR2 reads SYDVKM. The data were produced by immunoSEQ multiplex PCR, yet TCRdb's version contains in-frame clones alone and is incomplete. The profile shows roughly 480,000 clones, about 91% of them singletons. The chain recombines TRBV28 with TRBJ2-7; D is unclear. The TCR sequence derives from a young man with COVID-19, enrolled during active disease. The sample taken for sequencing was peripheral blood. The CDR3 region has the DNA TGTGCCAGCAAACAGACCCGCTCCTACGAGCAGTACTTC. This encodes CASKQTRSYEQYF.